This entry features one T cell receptor (beta chain) sequence. Trimming left V 7 bases short and J 4 bases short, with 13 bases between. The CDR3 contains 13 residues. Germline loops: CDR1 MNHNY, CDR2 SVGAGI (reference sequence). Amplification of TCR beta CDR3 regions was performed using RNA transcripts as template. Primed by the HTBI set, a first-round RT-PCR was run on the TCR CDR3. TCRdb re-called the multiplex PCR reads through MiXCR, storing one row per CDR3 protein. The data show about 840,000 distinct CDR3 sequences, with over 35% seen just once and about 8.9% held by the top ten. This sample is drawn from a study of T cells in Graves' hyperthyroidism and ophthalmopathy.

The chain combines TRBV6-6 with TRBJ1-1; a possible D gene is TRBD1 (6 bases). This sequence was found in a man in his late teens or twenties with Graves' hyperthyroidism. Sequencing input: blood. CDR3 sequence: CASTKGGGTEAFF. The CDR3 bases are TGTGCCAGCACCAAGGGGGGTGGCACTGAAGCTTTCTTT.